The next 13 T cell receptor beta chains were all read from a single sample in a study of identical twins. Each CDR3 protein gets one entry after TCRdb re-called the 5' RACE reads with MiXCR. The sample lists around 1.7 million distinct CDR3 sequences, about 31% occurring once. Sequenced input: cord blood. Receptors originate from a newborn girl in good health.

Written as DNA, the CDR3 is TGTGCCATCCGGTTAATGAACACTGAAGCTTTCTTT. It encodes CAIRLMNTEAFF. This chain joins TRBV12-3 or TRBV12-4 and TRBJ1-1, with no clear D. CDR3 size: 12 residues. The germline V and J ends were trimmed by 10 bases and 0 bases, with 9 bases remaining between them.

There are a few counts of this clonotype. The chain joins TRBV11-2 to TRBJ2-1; tentatively, D is TRBD2 (6 bases). With 4 bases removed from V and 2 bases from J, the gap between germline ends came to 15 bases. The CDR3 is made up of 16 amino acids. Germline CDR1 and CDR2: SGHAT and FQNNGV. CDR3 residues: CASSSIRDFPYNEQFF. CDR3 DNA: TGTGCCAGCAGCTCTATTCGGGACTTTCCCTACAATGAGCAGTTCTTC.

This clonotype was found a few times. CDR3 region: CASSPEGTGEKLFF. The CDR3 DNA reads as TGTGCCAGCAGCCCAGAGGGGACAGGTGAAAAACTGTTTTTT. The chain recombines TRBV7-9 with TRBJ1-4, with 8 nucleotides matching TRBD1. The CDR3 loop spans 14 amino acids. Germline V gene sequence: CDR1 SEHNR, CDR2 FQNEAQ (reference sequence). The V segment lost 5 bases and the J segment 7 bases; nucleotides outside the gene matches: 6.

There are a few counts of this clonotype. This chain joins TRBV21-1 and TRBJ2-1; the DNA was not compared with TRBD1, the D call given in the table. TRBV21-1 is listed as a pseudogene. The CDR3 covers 15 residues. The CDR3 reads CASSLSGDKDNEQFF. CDR3 nucleotides: TGTGCCAGCAGTCTGTCAGGCGATAAAGACAATGAGCAGTTCTTC.

The chain is built from TRBV3-1 and TRBJ2-7, with a weak D call TRBD2 (7 bases). This CDR3 has 15 amino acids. Trimming cost V 6 bases and J 7 bases, with 22 bases left between them. CDR1 is LGHDT, CDR2 YNNKEL, per germline (reference sequence). The CDR3 coding sequence is TGTGCCAGCAGATCTCGGGGGGCCACCTACAATGAGCAGTACTTC. This codes for CASRSRGATYNEQYF.

In this sample, this clonotype turned up a few times. The chain carries TRBV12-3 or TRBV12-4 and TRBJ1-6; D ambiguous. The CDR3 is 19 residues long. V gave up 1 base and J gave up 3 bases, with 19 bases separating them. The CDR3 region is CASSLDLLGGVHYNSPLHF. CDR3 nucleotides: TGTGCCAGCAGTTTAGATCTATTAGGCGGGGTTCACTATAATTCACCCCTCCACTTT.

Notes on this clonotype: Its ends do not fully match the called genes, so a read error is possible. The chain links TRBV25-1 to TRBJ1-2; possibly TRBD1 for D (5 bases). Germline assignment: CDR1 MGHDK and CDR2 SYGVNS. The CDR3 consists of 15 residues. CDR3: CANSKVGGFSYGYTF. For the CDR3, the DNA is TGTGCCAACAGTAAGGTTGGGGGGTTTAGCTATGGCTACACCTTC.

This chain connects TRBV20-1 to TRBJ2-7; D gene unclear. Trimming took 1 base from V and 0 from J, leaving 13 bases between them. There are 15 residues in the CDR3. The germline CDR1 and CDR2 sequences are DFQATT and SNEGSKA (reference sequence). The CDR3 sequence: CSARGPDMSSYEQYF. CDR3 coding DNA: TGCAGTGCTAGAGGTCCGGATATGAGCTCCTACGAGCAGTACTTC.

This clonotype was counted ten times or more. The CDR3 loop is CASSQDTSGGNEQYF. DNA of the CDR3: TGTGCCAGCAGCCAAGATACTAGCGGGGGTAACGAGCAGTACTTC. V usage is TRBV3-1 and J usage is TRBJ2-5, with 11 nucleotides matching TRBD2. The tail of the sequence fits TRBJ2-7 better, so the J call may be wrong. Germline V gene lookup returns CDR1 LGHDT and CDR2 YNNKEL (reference sequence). The CDR3 covers 15 residues.

This clonotype came up a few times. The chain recombines TRBV20-1 with TRBJ1-4; no definite D call. V shed 2 bases and J shed 0 bases, with 13 bases lying between them. The germline gives CDR1 DFQATT, CDR2 SNEGSKA (reference sequence). This CDR3 contains 16 residues. As DNA, the CDR3 is TGCAGTGCTAGAATCCCTACGGTTGCAACTAATGAAAAACTGTTTTTT. This encodes CSARIPTVATNEKLFF.

V gene TRBV5-1 combines with J gene TRBJ2-1, with D perhaps assigned TRBD1 or TRBD2 (5 bases each). Germline V CDR1 and CDR2: SGHRS, YFSETQ. The CDR3 runs 11 residues. The V end was cut by 0 bases, the J end by 15 bases, with 10 bases between. The CDR3 protein is CASSLDWGWFF. The CDR3 DNA sequence: TGCGCCAGCAGCTTGGACTGGGGGTGGTTCTTC. Variable domain in full (rest from reference TRBV5-1 and TRBJ2-1): KAGVTQTPRYLIKTRGQQVTLSCSPISGHRSVSWYQQTPGQGLQFLFEYFSETQRNKGNFPGRFSGRQFSNSRSEMNVSTLELGDSALYLCASSLDWGWFFGPGTRLTVL.

This chain uses TRBV20-1 with TRBJ2-2, with TRBD1 matching 9 bases. CDR3 length equals 13 residues. The ends lost 3 bases at V and 8 bases at J; junction bases unmatched: 4. Germline V gene lookup returns CDR1 DFQATT and CDR2 SNEGSKA (reference sequence). The CDR3 nucleotides read TGCAGTGCTAGCCCGACAGGGGGTGGGGAGCTGTTTTTT. This codes for CSASPTGGGELFF.

The chain uses TRBV28 and TRBJ1-2, with D perhaps TRBD1 (5 bases). Germline CDR1 MDHEN, CDR2 SYDVKM. Trimming took 6 bases from V and 5 from J, leaving 13 bases between them. This CDR3 spans 13 amino acids. The CDR3: CASRAGTEYGYTF. The CDR3 coding sequence is TGTGCCAGCAGGGCCGGGACGGAATATGGCTACACCTTC.